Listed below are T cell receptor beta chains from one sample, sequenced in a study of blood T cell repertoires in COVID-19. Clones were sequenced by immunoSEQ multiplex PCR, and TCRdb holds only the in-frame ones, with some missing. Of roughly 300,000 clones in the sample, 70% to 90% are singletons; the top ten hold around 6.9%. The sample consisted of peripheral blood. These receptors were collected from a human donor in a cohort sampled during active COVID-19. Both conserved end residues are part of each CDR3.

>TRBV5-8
CASSLPAGLAF
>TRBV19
CASSIDLTGGSEKLFF
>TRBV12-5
CASGPSTNYGYTF
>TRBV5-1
CASSLGRGGLYNEQFF
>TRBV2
CASSRTGATEYF
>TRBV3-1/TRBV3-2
CASSRQAGRGNTIYF
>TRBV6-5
CASSSLGTGVSPLHF
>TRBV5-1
CASSSTGTGVGEQYF
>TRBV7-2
CASSLVAASGGYEQYF
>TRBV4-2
CASSQVKELNTEAFF
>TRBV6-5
CASTGSISGANVLTF
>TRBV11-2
CASSLAGLSSYNEQFF
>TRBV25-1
CASSDIGGPQHF